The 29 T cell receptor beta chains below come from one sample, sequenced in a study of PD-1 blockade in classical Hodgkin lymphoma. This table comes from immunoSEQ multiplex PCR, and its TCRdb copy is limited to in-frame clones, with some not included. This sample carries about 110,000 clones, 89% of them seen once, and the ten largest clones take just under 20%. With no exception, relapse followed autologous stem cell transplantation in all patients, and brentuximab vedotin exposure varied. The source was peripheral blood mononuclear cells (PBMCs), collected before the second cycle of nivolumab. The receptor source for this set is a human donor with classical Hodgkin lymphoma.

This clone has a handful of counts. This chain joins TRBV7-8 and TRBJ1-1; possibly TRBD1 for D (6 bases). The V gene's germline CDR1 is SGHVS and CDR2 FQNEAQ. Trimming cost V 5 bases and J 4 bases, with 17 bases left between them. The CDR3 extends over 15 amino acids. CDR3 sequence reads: CASSPLAGAGTEAFF. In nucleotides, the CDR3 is TGTGCCAGCAGCCCCCTCGCGGGGGCAGGCACTGAAGCTTTCTTT.

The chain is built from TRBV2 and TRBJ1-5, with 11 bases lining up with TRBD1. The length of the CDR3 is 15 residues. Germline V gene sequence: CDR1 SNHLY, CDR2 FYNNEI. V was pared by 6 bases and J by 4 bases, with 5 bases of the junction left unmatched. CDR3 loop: CASRGQGAWNQPQHF. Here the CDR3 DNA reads TGTGCCAGCAGAGGACAGGGGGCATGGAATCAGCCCCAGCATTTT. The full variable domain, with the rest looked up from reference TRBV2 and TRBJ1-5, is EPEVTQTPSHQVTQMGQEVILRCVPISNHLYFYWYRQILGQKVEFLVSFYNNEISEKSEIFDDQFSVERPDGSNFTLKIRSTKLEDSAMYFCASRGQGAWNQPQHFGDGTRLSIL.

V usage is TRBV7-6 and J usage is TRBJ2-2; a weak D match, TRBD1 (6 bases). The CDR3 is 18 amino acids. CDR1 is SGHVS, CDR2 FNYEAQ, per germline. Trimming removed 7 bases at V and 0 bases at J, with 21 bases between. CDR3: CASTPSIYGTTNTGELFF. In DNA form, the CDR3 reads TGTGCCAGCACTCCCAGTATTTACGGGACAACGAACACCGGGGAGCTGTTTTTT.

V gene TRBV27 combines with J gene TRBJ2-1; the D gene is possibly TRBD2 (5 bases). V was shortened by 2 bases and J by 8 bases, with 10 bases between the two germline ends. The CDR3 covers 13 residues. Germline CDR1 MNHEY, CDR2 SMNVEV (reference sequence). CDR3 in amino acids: CASSLRELDEQFF. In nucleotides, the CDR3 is TGTGCCAGCAGTTTAAGGGAGTTGGATGAGCAGTTCTTC.

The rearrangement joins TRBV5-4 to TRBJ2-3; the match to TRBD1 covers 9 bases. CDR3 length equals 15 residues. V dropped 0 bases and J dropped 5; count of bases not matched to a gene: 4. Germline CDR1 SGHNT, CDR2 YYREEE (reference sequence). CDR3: CASSLDRGQGDTQYF. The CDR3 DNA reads TGTGCCAGCAGCTTGGACAGGGGGCAAGGAGATACGCAGTATTTT. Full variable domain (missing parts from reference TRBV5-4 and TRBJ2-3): ETGVTQSPTHLIKTRGQQVTLRCSSQSGHNTVSWYQQALGQGPQFIFQYYREEENGRGNFPPRFSGLQFPNYSSELNVNALELDDSALYLCASSLDRGQGDTQYFGPGTRLTVL.

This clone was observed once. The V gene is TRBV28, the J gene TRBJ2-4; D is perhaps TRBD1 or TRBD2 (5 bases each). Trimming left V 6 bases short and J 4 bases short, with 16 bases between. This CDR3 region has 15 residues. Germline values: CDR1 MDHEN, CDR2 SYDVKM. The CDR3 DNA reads TGTGCCAGCAGCCGCACCGGGGCAGGGAAAAACATTCAGTACTTC. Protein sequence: CASSRTGAGKNIQYF.

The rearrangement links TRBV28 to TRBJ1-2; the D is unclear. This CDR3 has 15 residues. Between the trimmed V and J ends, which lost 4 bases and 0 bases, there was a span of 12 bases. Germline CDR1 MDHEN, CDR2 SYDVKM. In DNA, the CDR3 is TGTGCCAGCAGTTCAATATCCGGGACTAACTATGGCTACACCTTC. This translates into CASSSISGTNYGYTF.

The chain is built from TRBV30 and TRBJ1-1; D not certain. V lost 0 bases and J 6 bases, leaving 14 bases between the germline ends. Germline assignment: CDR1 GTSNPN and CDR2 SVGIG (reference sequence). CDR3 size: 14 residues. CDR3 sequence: CAWSVGLVLSEAFF. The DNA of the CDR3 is TGTGCCTGGAGTGTAGGGCTAGTCTTATCTGAAGCTTTCTTT.

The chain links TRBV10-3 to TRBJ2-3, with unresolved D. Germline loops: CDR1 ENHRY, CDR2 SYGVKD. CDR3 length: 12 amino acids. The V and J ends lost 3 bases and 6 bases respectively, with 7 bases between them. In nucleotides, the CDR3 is TGTGCCATCAGTGAACGGGTTGATACGCAGTATTTT. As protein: CAISERVDTQYF.

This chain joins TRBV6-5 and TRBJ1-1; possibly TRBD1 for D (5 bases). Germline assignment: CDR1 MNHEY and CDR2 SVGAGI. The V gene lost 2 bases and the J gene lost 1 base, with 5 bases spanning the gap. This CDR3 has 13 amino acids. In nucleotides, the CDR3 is TGTGCCAGCAGTTACGGGGGGAACACTGAAGCTTTCTTT. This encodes CASSYGGNTEAFF.

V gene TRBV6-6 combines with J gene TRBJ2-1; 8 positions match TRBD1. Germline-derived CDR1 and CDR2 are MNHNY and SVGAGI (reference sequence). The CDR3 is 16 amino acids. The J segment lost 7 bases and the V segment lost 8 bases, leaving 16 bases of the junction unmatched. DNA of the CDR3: TGTGCCAGCGAAGACCCAGGCAGGGGGCGTAGGAATGAGCAGTTCTTC. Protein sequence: CASEDPGRGRRNEQFF.

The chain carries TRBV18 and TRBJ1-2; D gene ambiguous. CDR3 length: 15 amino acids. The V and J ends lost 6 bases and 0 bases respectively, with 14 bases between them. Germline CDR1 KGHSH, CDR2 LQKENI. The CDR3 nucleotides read TGTGCCAGCTCCAAATCTATCGACGCTAACTATGGCTACACCTTC. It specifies CASSKSIDANYGYTF.

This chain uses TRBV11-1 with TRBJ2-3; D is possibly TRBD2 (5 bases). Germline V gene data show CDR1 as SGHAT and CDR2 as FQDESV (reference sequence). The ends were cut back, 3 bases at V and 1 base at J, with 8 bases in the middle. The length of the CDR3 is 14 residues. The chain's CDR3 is CASSFYSGTDTQYF. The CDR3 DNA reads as TGTGCCAGCAGCTTTTATAGCGGCACAGATACGCAGTATTTT.

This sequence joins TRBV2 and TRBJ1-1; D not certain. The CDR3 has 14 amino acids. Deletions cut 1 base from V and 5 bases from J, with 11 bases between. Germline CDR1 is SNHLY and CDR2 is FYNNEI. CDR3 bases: TGTGCCAGCAGTGAAGAGGAGGGCTGGACTGAAGCTTTCTTT. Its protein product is CASSEEEGWTEAFF. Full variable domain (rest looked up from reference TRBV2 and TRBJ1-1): EPEVTQTPSHQVTQMGQEVILRCVPISNHLYFYWYRQILGQKVEFLVSFYNNEISEKSEIFDDQFSVERPDGSNFTLKIRSTKLEDSAMYFCASSEEEGWTEAFFGQGTRLTVV.

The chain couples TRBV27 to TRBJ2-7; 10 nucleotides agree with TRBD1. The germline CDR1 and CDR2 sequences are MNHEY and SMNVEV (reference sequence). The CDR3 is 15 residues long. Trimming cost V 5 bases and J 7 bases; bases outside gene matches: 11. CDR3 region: CASSGTGTGVEEQYF. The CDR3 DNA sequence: TGTGCCAGCAGTGGAACCGGGACAGGGGTGGAGGAGCAGTACTTC.

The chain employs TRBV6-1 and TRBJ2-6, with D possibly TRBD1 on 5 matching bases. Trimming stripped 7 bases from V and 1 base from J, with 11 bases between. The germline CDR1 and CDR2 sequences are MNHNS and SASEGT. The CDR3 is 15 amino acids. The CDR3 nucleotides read TGTGCCAGCATCGTTGGACATTCTGGGGCCAACGTCCTGACTTTC. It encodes CASIVGHSGANVLTF.

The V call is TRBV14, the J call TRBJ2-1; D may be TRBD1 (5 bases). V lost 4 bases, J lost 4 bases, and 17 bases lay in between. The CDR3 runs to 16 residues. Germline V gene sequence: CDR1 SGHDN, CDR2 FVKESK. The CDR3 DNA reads TGTGCCAGCAGCCCCCTTTGGGGCATCAATTACAATGAGCAGTTCTTC. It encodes CASSPLWGINYNEQFF.

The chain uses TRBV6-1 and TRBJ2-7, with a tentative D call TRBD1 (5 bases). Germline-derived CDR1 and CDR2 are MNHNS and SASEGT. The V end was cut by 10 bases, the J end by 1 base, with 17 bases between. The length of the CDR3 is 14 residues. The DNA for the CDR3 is TGTGCCACCGTGGACATGGGTCTTTCCTACGAGCAGTACTTC. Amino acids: CATVDMGLSYEQYF.

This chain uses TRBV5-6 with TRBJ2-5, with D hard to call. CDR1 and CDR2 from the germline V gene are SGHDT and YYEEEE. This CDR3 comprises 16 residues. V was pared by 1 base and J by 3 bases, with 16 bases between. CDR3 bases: TGTGCCAGCAGCTTGAAGAGGTTCGGTGAAAAAGAGACCCAGTACTTC. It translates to CASSLKRFGEKETQYF.

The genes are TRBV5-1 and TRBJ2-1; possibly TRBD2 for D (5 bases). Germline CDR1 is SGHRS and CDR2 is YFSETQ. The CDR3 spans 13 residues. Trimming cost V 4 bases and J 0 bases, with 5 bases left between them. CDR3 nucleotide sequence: TGCGCCAGCAGCGGGAGCTCCTACAATGAGCAGTTCTTC. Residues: CASSGSSYNEQFF.

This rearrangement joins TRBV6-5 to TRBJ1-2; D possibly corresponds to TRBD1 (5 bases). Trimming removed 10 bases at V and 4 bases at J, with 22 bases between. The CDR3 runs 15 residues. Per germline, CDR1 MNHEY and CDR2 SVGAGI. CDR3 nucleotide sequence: TGTGCCACCCCCCTCACGCCCGACAGTATCTATGGCTACACCTTC. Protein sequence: CATPLTPDSIYGYTF.

DNA of the CDR3: TGTGCCGGAACTCGACAGGGGCTAGAAGAGACCCAGTACTTC. Residues: CAGTRQGLEETQYF. This sequence joins TRBV2 and TRBJ2-5; 8 nucleotides agree with TRBD1. Germline lookup yields CDR1 SNHLY and CDR2 FYNNEI. CDR3 length: 14 residues. With V trimmed by 11 bases and J by 3 bases, 11 bases remained unmatched.

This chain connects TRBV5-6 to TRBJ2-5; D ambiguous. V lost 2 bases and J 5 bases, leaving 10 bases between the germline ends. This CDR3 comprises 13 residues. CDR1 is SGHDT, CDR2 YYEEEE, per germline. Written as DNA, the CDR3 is TGTGCCAGCAGCTTTGAACTGGGGGAGACCCAGTACTTC. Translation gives CASSFELGETQYF. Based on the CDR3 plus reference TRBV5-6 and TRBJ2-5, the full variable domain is DAGVTQSPTHLIKTRGQQVTLRCSPKSGHDTVSWYQQALGQGPQFIFQYYEEEERQRGNFPDRFSGHQFPNYSSELNVNALLLGDSALYLCASSFELGETQYFGPGTRLLVL.

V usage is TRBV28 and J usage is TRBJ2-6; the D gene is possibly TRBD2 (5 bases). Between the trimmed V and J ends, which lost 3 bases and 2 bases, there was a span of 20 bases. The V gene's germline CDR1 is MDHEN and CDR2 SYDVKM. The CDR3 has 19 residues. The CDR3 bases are TGTGCCAGCAGTTTGCCCCGGGAACGTACTAGGGCTGGGGCCAACGTCCTGACTTTC. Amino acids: CASSLPRERTRAGANVLTF.

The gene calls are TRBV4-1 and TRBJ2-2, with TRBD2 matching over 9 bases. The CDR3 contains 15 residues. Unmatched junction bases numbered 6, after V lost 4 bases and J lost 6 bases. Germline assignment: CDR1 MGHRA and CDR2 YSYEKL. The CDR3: CASSPSGTGAGELFF. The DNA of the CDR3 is TGCGCCAGCAGCCCTAGCGGGACCGGGGCCGGGGAGCTGTTTTTT.

The CDR3 loop is CASTRPGGVSSGNTIYF. In nucleotides, the CDR3 is TGTGCCAGCACCCGCCCCGGTGGGGTGAGCTCTGGAAACACCATATATTTT. J is TRBJ1-3 and V is TRBV7-2; D is uncertain. The CDR3 is made up of 17 amino acids. In germline, CDR1 is SGHTA, CDR2 FQGNSA. Trimming shortened V by 7 bases and J by 0 bases, and 19 bases separated the two germline ends. Full variable domain (rest looked up from reference TRBV7-2 and TRBJ1-3): GAGVSQSPSNKVTEKGKDVELRCDPISGHTALYWYRQSLGQGLEFLIYFQGNSAPDKSGLPSDRFSAERTGGSVSTLTIQRTQQEDSAVYLCASTRPGGVSSGNTIYFGEGSWLTVV.

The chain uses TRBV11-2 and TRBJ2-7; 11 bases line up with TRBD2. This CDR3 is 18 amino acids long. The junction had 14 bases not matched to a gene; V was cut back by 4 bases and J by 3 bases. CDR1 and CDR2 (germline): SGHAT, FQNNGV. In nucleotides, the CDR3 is TGTGCCAGCAGCTCGCCTCACTTTCTAGCGGGAGGCCGCTACGAGCAGTACTTC. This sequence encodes CASSSPHFLAGGRYEQYF.

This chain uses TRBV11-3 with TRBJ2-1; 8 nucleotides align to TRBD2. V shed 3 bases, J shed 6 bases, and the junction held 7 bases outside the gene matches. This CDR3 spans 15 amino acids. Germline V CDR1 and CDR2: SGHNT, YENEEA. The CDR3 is CASSFRSGSTNEQFF. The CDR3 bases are TGTGCCAGCAGCTTCCGGAGCGGGAGCACCAATGAGCAGTTCTTC.

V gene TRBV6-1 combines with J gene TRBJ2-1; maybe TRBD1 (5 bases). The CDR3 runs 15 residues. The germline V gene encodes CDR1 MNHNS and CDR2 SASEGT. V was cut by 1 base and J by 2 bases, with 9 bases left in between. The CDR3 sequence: CASSEDRFTYNEQFF. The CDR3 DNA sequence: TGTGCCAGCAGTGAAGACAGGTTTACCTACAATGAGCAGTTCTTC.